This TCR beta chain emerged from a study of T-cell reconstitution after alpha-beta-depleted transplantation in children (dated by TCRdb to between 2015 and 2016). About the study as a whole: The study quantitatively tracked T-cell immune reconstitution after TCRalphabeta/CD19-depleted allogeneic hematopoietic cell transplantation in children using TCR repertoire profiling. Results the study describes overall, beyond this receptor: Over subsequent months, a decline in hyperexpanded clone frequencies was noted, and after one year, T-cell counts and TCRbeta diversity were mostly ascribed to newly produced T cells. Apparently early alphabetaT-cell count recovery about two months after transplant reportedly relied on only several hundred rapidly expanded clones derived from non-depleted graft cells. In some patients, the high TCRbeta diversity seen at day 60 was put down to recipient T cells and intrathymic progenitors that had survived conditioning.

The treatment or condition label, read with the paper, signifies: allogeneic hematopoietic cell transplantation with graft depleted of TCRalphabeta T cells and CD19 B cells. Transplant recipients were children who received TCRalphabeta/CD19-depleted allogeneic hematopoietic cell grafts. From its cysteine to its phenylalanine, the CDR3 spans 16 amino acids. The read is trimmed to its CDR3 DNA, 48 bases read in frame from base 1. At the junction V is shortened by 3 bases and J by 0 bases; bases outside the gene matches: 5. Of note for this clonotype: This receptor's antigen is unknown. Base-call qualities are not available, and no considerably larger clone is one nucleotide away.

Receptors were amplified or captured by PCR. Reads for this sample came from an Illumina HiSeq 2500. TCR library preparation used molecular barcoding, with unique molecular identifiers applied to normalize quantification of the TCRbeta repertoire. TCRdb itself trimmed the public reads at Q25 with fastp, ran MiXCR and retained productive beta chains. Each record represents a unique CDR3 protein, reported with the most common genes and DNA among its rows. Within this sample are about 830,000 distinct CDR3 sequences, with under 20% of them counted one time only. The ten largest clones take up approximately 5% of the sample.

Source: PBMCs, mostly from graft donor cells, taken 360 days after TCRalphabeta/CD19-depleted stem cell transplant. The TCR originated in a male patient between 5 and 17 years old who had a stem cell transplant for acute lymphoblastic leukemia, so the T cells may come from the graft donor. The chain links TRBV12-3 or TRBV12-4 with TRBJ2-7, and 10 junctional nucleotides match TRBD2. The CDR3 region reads CASSLETSGPSYEQYF. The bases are TGTGCCAGCAGTTTGGAGACTAGCGGGCCCTCCTACGAGCAGTACTTC.